The 16 T cell receptor beta chains presented below share a single source sample, sequenced in a study of response to subunit inactivated influenza vaccine. TCRdb re-derived calls from the RT-PCR reads in MiXCR, one entry per CDR3 protein. The table lists under 550,000 distinct CDR3 sequences, around 7.7% of them singletons. The sample was PBMCs from blood, taken 23 months after vaccination. The receptors stem from a man aged 50 to 75 who received an inactivated influenza vaccine.

This chain links TRBV5-1 with TRBJ1-1; D is ambiguous. CDR3 length equals 13 residues. Germline V CDR1 and CDR2: SGHRS, YFSETQ. The V end was cut by 2 bases, the J end by 3 bases, with 8 bases between. The CDR3 here is CASSFTEYTEAFF. DNA for the CDR3: TGCGCCAGCAGCTTCACAGAGTACACTGAAGCTTTCTTT.

V and J are TRBV9 and TRBJ2-3; a possible D gene is TRBD1 (6 bases). Germline V CDR1 and CDR2: SGDLS, YYNGEE. V lost 0 bases and J lost 3, with 11 bases in between. The CDR3 is 15 residues long. CDR3 protein: CASSVDRDGTDTQYF. DNA for the CDR3: TGTGCCAGCAGCGTAGACAGGGACGGAACAGATACGCAGTATTTT.

This clonotype was counted between two and nine times. V is TRBV24-1 and J is TRBJ1-5; D unclear. CDR1 and CDR2 (germline): KGHDR, SFDVKD. V dropped 8 bases and J dropped 4 bases, with 11 bases sitting between them. The CDR3 is 13 amino acids. The CDR3 sequence: CATKKGANQPQHF. The CDR3 DNA sequence: TGTGCCACCAAGAAGGGAGCTAATCAGCCCCAGCATTTT.

In this sample, this clonotype turned up a few times. The chain joins TRBV6-6 to TRBJ1-4, with unresolved D. V lost 0 bases and J 14 bases, leaving 10 bases between the germline ends. CDR3 length equals 12 residues. Germline V gene sequence: CDR1 MNHNY, CDR2 SVGAGI (reference sequence). The CDR3 loop is CASSYSPGSLFF. The CDR3 bases are TGTGCCAGCAGTTACTCCCCCGGGTCGCTGTTTTTT.

The chain joins TRBV18 to TRBJ2-7; D is unclear. Trimming pared 5 bases from V and 2 bases from J, leaving 10 bases between. The CDR3 totals 13 residues. Germline lookup yields CDR1 KGHSH and CDR2 LQKENI. The DNA for the CDR3 is TGTGCCAGCTCAGAGGCCGCGGCCTACGAGCAGTACTTC. It is translated as CASSEAAAYEQYF.

V gene TRBV6-1 combines with J gene TRBJ2-7; a weak D match, TRBD2 (6 bases). Per the germline V gene, CDR1 is MNHNS and CDR2 is SASEGT. The CDR3 is made up of 13 amino acids. Trimming took off 8 bases at V and 2 bases at J, with 13 bases between the two ends. This chain's CDR3 is CASGAGEAYEQYF. In DNA, the CDR3 is TGTGCCAGCGGCGCCGGGGAGGCCTACGAGCAGTACTTC.

There are many counts of this clonotype. CDR3 residues: CASSVHRAGGYTF. Written as DNA, the CDR3 is TGTGCCAGCAGCGTCCACAGGGCGGGGGGCTACACCTTC. The chain joins TRBV9 to TRBJ1-2; D might be TRBD1 (6 bases). The CDR3 runs 13 residues. Trimming took 2 bases from V and 8 from J, leaving 13 bases between them. From germline, CDR1 is SGDLS and CDR2 YYNGEE.

This clonotype came up many times. The chain combines TRBV12-3 or TRBV12-4 with TRBJ1-2; no definite D call. Trimming stripped 7 bases from V and 8 bases from J, with 14 bases between. The CDR3 is 12 amino acids. The CDR3 nucleotides read TGTGCCAGCAACGGGGTAGACCAGGGCTACACCTTC. Amino acids: CASNGVDQGYTF.

The genes are TRBV11-2 and TRBJ2-1; TRBD2 is a possible D gene (6 bases). Per the germline V gene, CDR1 is SGHAT and CDR2 is FQNNGV. The CDR3 is 16 amino acids. Trimming took 5 bases from V and 6 from J, leaving 20 bases between them. The CDR3 DNA reads as TGTGCCAGCAGCCCCATCTTGGGGGGACGGAGCAATGAGCAGTTCTTC. Amino acids: CASSPILGGRSNEQFF.

This clonotype was observed at least ten times. V and J are TRBV20-1 and TRBJ1-5, with 9 bases lining up with TRBD1. Germline V gene sequence: CDR1 DFQATT, CDR2 SNEGSKA (reference sequence). V trimming: 4 bases; J trimming: 3 bases; junction bases outside the gene matches: 4. There are 14 residues in the CDR3. The CDR3, as DNA: TGCAGTGCTACGCGGGACAGGGACAATCAGCCCCAGCATTTT. It codes for CSATRDRDNQPQHF.

This clonotype appeared many times. This chain joins TRBV20-1 and TRBJ1-1; no clear D gene. Trimming left V 0 bases short and J 1 base short, with 9 bases between. Looked up from germline, CDR1 is DFQATT and CDR2 is SNEGSKA (reference sequence). This CDR3 spans 14 amino acids. The CDR3: CSAREGHANTEAFF. The CDR3 region has the DNA TGCAGTGCTAGAGAAGGTCACGCGAACACTGAAGCTTTCTTT.

V and J are TRBV18 and TRBJ1-1; perhaps TRBD1 as D (6 bases). The V end was cut by 3 bases, the J end by 3 bases, with 11 bases between. The CDR3 runs 14 residues. Germline-derived CDR1 and CDR2 are KGHSH and LQKENI. In DNA, the CDR3 is TGTGCCAGCTCACCGGGGGCAATTGACACTGAAGCTTTCTTT. Protein sequence: CASSPGAIDTEAFF.

This clonotype occurred many times. The chain joins TRBV20-1 to TRBJ2-7; D call uncertain. CDR3 length equals 12 residues. Trimming stripped 3 bases from V and 3 bases from J, with 9 bases between. The germline gives CDR1 DFQATT, CDR2 SNEGSKA (reference sequence). CDR3: CSARGSNYEQYF. The DNA of the CDR3 is TGCAGTGCTAGGGGCAGTAACTACGAGCAGTACTTC.

This clonotype occurred a few times. The chain has TRBV20-1 and TRBJ1-1; D is perhaps TRBD1 (6 bases). The ends were cut back, 3 bases at V and 5 bases at J, with 13 bases in the middle. The CDR3 contains 13 residues. Per the germline V gene, CDR1 is DFQATT and CDR2 is SNEGSKA (reference sequence). The CDR3 is CSARRGSGTEAFF. DNA of the CDR3: TGCAGTGCTAGGAGGGGGTCGGGAACTGAAGCTTTCTTT.

This clonotype was seen a few times. The chain combines TRBV7-9 with TRBJ2-7, with D maybe TRBD2 (6 bases). Germline V gene data show CDR1 as SEHNR and CDR2 as FQNEAQ (reference sequence). Trimming stripped 1 base from V and 6 bases from J, with 10 bases between. The CDR3 sequence is 13 residues long. CDR3 region: CASSLDWGGEQYF. The CDR3 region has the DNA TGTGCCAGCAGCTTAGACTGGGGAGGCGAGCAGTACTTC.

This clonotype was detected many times. The genes are TRBV12-3 or TRBV12-4 and TRBJ2-3; D not resolved. V was clipped by 2 bases and J by 1 base, with 7 bases between them. The CDR3 sequence is 14 residues long. This CDR3 reads CASSLSAGTDTQYF. CDR3 DNA: TGTGCCAGCAGTTTAAGCGCGGGCACAGATACGCAGTATTTT.